This T cell receptor (beta chain) came from a study of blood T cell repertoires in COVID-19. Overall study context: The origin of the acute and convalescent COVID-19 samples was the United States, Italy and Spain. PBMCs, B-cell-depleted T cells, or T cells were the source of the cDNA or gDNA that made up the material.

In the original analysis: Amplification of reference gene primers provided the estimated nucleated cell counts. Profiled with immunoSEQ multiplex PCR; TCRdb holds only in-frame clones, not every one. That table gives V, J and clone size, and the DNA gave D and trimming. The data contain 93,000 or so clones, 87% of them singletons. Germline V lookup: CDR1 SNHLY, CDR2 FYNNEI. This CDR3 has 14 amino acids. The V end lost 0 bases, the J end lost 6 bases, and 11 bases lay between the germline ends. The sequence came from a man aged 50 to 60 in a cohort sampled during active COVID-19. This sequence joins TRBV2 and TRBJ1-2; no firm D call. Source material: peripheral blood. The DNA of the CDR3 is TGTGCCAGCAGTGAAGCAAAGGAGGAGGATGGCTACACCTTC. This encodes CASSEAKEEDGYTF.